Here is one TCR beta chain with its context. Its antigen is not identified. The protocol was immunoSEQ multiplex PCR, while the TCRdb copy is restricted to in-frame clones and leaves out a portion. The table shows some 80,000 clones, with 86% occurring only once. The sample comes from a study of OX40 agonist ivuxolimab in advanced cancers. Study-level information: Every 2 weeks, ivuxolimab was infused into the patients intravenously at between 0.01 and 10 mg/kg. The study enrolled dose-escalation patients with hepatocellular carcinoma, melanoma, renal cell or head and neck cancer.

The study's findings and limits: Certain nonresponding patients likewise had low normalized T-cell clonal expansion.

The sequencing used CD4+ or CD8+ T cells sorted from blood, collected in a trial of the OX40 agonist ivuxolimab. This receptor was obtained from an adult with an advanced solid tumor such as melanoma, head and neck, liver or kidney cancer.

The DNA of the CDR3 is TGTGCCAGTCGAGGGAACTGGGACAGTTCCTACGAGCAGTACTTC. Protein product: CASRGNWDSSYEQYF. The chain links TRBV6-5 to TRBJ2-7; TRBD1 aligns across 7 bases. Germline CDR1 is MNHEY and CDR2 is SVGAGI. V lost 9 bases, J lost 1 base, and 12 bases stayed unmatched. The CDR3 length is 15 residues.